The sequence of this TCR beta chain was determined in a study of cytomegalovirus exposure and HLA in healthy donors. This PCR relied on a set of 60 Vbeta primers and 13 Jbeta primers. The table came from immunoSEQ multiplex PCR; TCRdb's copy has only in-frame clones and leaves some out. The sample has roughly 100,000 clones, about 62% seen once; the top ten hold approximately 4.3%. This CDR3 is built from 19 residues. J was trimmed by 0 bases and V by 2 bases; bases with no gene match: 10. The germline CDR1 and CDR2 sequences are LGHNA and YNFKEQ. The clonotype originates from a human donor in good health. The source material was PBMCs. This chain joins TRBV4-2 and TRBJ2-6; TRBD2 agrees at 7 bases. The CDR3 region is CASSQSISGYGSGANVLTF. In nucleotides, the CDR3 is TGTGCCAGCAGCCAAAGTATTAGCGGGTATGGCTCTGGGGCCAACGTCCTGACTTTC.